This T cell receptor (beta chain) was observed in a study of cytomegalovirus exposure and HLA in healthy donors. Study observations and caveats: Information on immune exposure was restricted to one variable (CMV serostatus). Accurate prediction of most subjects' HLA-A and HLA-B alleles from TCR beta sequences was reported. In an earlier analysis, most TCR beta V segments were productive about 90% or about 30% of the time.

The CDR3 loop spans 14 amino acids. Germline CDR1 reads MNHEY; CDR2 reads SMNVEV (reference sequence). Trimming shortened V by 5 bases and J by 1 base, and 9 bases separated the two germline ends. The PCR used 60 Vbeta and 13 Jbeta primers. Produced via immunoSEQ multiplex PCR; TCRdb's table is partial and in-frame only. This table has approximately 170,000 clones, roughly 79% appearing once. In its sample, this clone was seen a few times. The antigen remains unidentified. The clonotype was recovered from a woman in her late teens or twenties in good health and CMV-seronegative. V usage is TRBV27 and J usage is TRBJ2-1; D perhaps matches TRBD2 (5 bases). Sequenced: PBMCs. The CDR3 DNA reads as TGTGCCAGCAGTCGCGAGGGATCCTACAATGAGCAGTTCTTC. It translates to CASSREGSYNEQFF.